The T cell receptor (beta chain) described here comes from a study of radiation and T cells in renal cell carcinoma. Study-level information: Nephrectomy followed 15 Gy stereotactic body radiation by 4 weeks.

Germline V gives CDR1 GTSNPN, CDR2 SVGIG (reference sequence). The CDR3 spans 15 residues. Trimming pared 3 bases from V and 2 bases from J, leaving 16 bases between. Study results and caveats: Without pretreatment biopsies, baseline tumor clonotype presence was undetermined. From baseline, blood top tumor clonotypes peaked at 2 weeks post-radiation.

This clone was recorded only once. The antigen remains unidentified. The data were produced by immunoSEQ multiplex PCR, yet TCRdb's version contains in-frame clones alone and is incomplete. The sample shows 70,000 to 80,000 clones, 65% to 90% of them seen only once. Time point specified: blood 2 weeks post-SBRT. The treatment denotes: 15 Gy SBRT to primary tumor, nephrectomy 4 weeks later. After SBRT, blood was collected at 2 and 4 weeks, plus baseline. This receptor was identified in a woman aged 45-65 years with renal cell carcinoma. The V and J genes are TRBV30 and TRBJ1-2; possibly TRBD1 for D (6 bases). The sample consisted of blood, taken from a patient whose treatment included radiotherapy and nephrectomy. The CDR3 DNA sequence: TGTGCCTGGAGCCCACGGTACAGGGAAAACTATGGCTACACCTTC. It translates to CAWSPRYRENYGYTF.